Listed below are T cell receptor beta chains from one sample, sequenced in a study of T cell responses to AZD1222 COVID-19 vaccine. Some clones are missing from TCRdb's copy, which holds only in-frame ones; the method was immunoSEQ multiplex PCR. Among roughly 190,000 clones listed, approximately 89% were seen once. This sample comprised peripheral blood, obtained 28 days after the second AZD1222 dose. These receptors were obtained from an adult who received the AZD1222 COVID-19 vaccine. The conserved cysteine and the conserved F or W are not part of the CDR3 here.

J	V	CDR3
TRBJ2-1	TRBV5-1	ASSLGHRGNEQF
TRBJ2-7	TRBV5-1	ASSLNRGYEQY
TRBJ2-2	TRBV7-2	ASSLGARGDTGELF
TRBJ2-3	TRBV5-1	ASSRTGVEDTQY
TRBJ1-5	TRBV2	ASRRDRVDQPQH
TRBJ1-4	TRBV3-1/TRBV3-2	ASSQVGQGAHEKLF
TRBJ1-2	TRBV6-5	ASSYQGTEYGYT
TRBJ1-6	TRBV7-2	ASSLAYGVNSPLH
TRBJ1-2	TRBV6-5	ASSYSPRQPNYGYT
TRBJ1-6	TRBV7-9	ASSFEDLSSYNSPLH
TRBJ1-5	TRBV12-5	ASGLGRDSQPQH
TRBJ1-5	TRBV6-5	ASNAGRNQPQH
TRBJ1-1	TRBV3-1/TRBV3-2	ASSQKNGNTEAF
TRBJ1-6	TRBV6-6	ASATGKGNSPLH
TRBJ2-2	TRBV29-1	SVAPSGATGELF
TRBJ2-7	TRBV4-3	ASRDSEEARSYEQY
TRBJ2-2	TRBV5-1	ASSFTGYTGELF
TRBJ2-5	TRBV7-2	ASSFGGRGETQY
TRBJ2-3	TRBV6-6	ASSLGLAGGTDTQY